This T cell receptor (beta chain) was profiled in a study of low-dose radiotherapy and immunotherapy resistance in tumors. Study-wide context: Radiation delivery to Cohort 1 consisted of 0.5 Gy per fraction every 2 weeks, summing to 6.5 Gy. Patients were on oral aspirin 300 mg taken daily for four cycles from cycle 1 day 1.

This clonotype was counted at least ten times. The CDR3 is 15 amino acids. J gave up 5 bases and V 0 bases, and 3 bases lay outside the gene matches. Germline loops: CDR1 LGHDT, CDR2 YNNKEL (reference sequence). Time point noted: after trial treatment. As for treatment: LDRT plus nivolumab, ipilimumab, low-dose cyclophosphamide and aspirin (RACIN trial). Priming of first-strand cDNA relied on TRAV- and TRBV-specific primers (covering alpha and beta chains). Over about 18 PCR cycles, TCRs were amplified from a constant-region primer and V-primer adapter. TCRdb passed the reads through MiXCR, listing each CDR3 protein once. Of around 80,000 distinct CDR3 sequences in the sample, around a sixth were seen once.

This TCR derives from a male donor with prostate cancer. The rearrangement links TRBV3-1 to TRBJ1-2, with TRBD1 matching 10 bases. The sequenced sample was PBMCs, obtained after low-dose radiotherapy plus immunotherapy. The chain's CDR3 is CASSQDWTGGYGYTF. As DNA, the CDR3 is TGTGCCAGCAGCCAAGACTGGACAGGGGGATATGGCTACACCTTC.